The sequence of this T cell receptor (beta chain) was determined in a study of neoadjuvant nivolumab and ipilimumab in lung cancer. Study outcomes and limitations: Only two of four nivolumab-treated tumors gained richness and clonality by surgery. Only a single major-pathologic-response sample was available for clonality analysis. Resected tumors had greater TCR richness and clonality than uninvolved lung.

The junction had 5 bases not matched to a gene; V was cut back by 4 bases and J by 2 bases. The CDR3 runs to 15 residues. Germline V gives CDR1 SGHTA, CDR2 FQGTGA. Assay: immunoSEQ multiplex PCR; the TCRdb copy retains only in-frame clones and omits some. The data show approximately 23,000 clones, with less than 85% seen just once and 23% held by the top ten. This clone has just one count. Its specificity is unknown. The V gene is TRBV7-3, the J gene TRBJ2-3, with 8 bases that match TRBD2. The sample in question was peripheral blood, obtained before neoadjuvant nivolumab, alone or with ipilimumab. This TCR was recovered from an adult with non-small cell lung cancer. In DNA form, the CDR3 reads TGTGCCAGCAGCTATAGCGGGACCAACACAGATACGCAGTATTTT. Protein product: CASSYSGTNTDTQYF.